These T cell receptor beta chains were read from a single sample in a study of control samples from healthy donors and cancer patients. TCRdb keeps only in-frame clones here, not all; method: immunoSEQ multiplex PCR. The repertoire holds about 12,000 clones, roughly 90% seen once, with less than 3.5% in the top ten. Specimen: formalin-fixed, paraffin-embedded tissue. These TCRs come from a male donor with melanoma. CDR3s include the opening cysteine and the closing phenylalanine or tryptophan. Fields, in order: CDR3 DNA, CDR3 protein, V gene, J gene, D gene, clone size. A D gene is named only where the DNA matches it firmly. Size is omitted from some rows. Given values are once, few, many or a class for expanded clones.

CDR3 DNA: TGTGCCATCTCCAGGGGGGTTTATGGCTACACCTTC; CDR3 protein: CAISRGVYGYTF; V gene: TRBV19; J gene: TRBJ1-2; D gene: TRBD1; clone size: -
CDR3 DNA: TGTGCCAGCAGCCGGAGCCCCAATGAGCAGTTCTTC; CDR3 protein: CASSRSPNEQFF; V gene: TRBV4-2; J gene: TRBJ2-1; D gene: -; clone size: -
CDR3 DNA: TGCGCCAGCAGTGAAGCGTTCACGGGAGGGAACACAGATACGCAGTATTTT; CDR3 protein: CASSEAFTGGNTDTQYF; V gene: TRBV10-1; J gene: TRBJ2-3; D gene: TRBD2; clone size: -
CDR3 DNA: TGTGCCATCAGTAACCGGGACAGAGCCTACGAGCAGTACTTC; CDR3 protein: CAISNRDRAYEQYF; V gene: TRBV10-3; J gene: TRBJ2-7; D gene: TRBD1; clone size: few
CDR3 DNA: TGTGCCACCAGTGATACAGGGAAAGGGGAAGAAGAGACCCAGTACTTC; CDR3 protein: CATSDTGKGEEETQYF; V gene: TRBV24-1; J gene: TRBJ2-5; D gene: -; clone size: -
CDR3 DNA: TGTGCCAGTAGTATAGATCTAGGGGGCGCCTACAATGAGCAGTTCTTC; CDR3 protein: CASSIDLGGAYNEQFF; V gene: TRBV19; J gene: TRBJ2-1; D gene: TRBD1; clone size: -
CDR3 DNA: TGTGCCAGCAGTTCGGAGACAGGGTTCACTGAAGCTTTCTTT; CDR3 protein: CASSSETGFTEAFF; V gene: TRBV27; J gene: TRBJ1-1; D gene: TRBD1; clone size: -
CDR3 DNA: TGTGCCATCAGTGAATCCGGGACCGTATACAATGAGCAGTTCTTC; CDR3 protein: CAISESGTVYNEQFF; V gene: TRBV10-3; J gene: TRBJ2-1; D gene: -; clone size: -
CDR3 DNA: TGTGCCAGCAGTTTAGGGTTTTTGGGGGGCAAAACAGATACGCAGTATTTT; CDR3 protein: CASSLGFLGGKTDTQYF; V gene: TRBV27; J gene: TRBJ2-3; D gene: -; clone size: -
CDR3 DNA: TGTGCCAGCAGTGTTTTAGAGGGCGCGGGGGTCTACGAGCAGTACTTC; CDR3 protein: CASSVLEGAGVYEQYF; V gene: TRBV2; J gene: TRBJ2-7; D gene: TRBD2; clone size: -
CDR3 DNA: TGTGCCAGCAGTACCAATCTAGCGGGAACGGCAGATACGCAGTATTTT; CDR3 protein: CASSTNLAGTADTQYF; V gene: TRBV5-4; J gene: TRBJ2-3; D gene: TRBD2; clone size: -
CDR3 DNA: TGTGCCAGCAGCTTCCGAGGGACAGCGTTAAGCTCTGGGGCCAACGTCCTGACTTTC; CDR3 protein: CASSFRGTALSSGANVLTF; V gene: TRBV5-6; J gene: TRBJ2-6; D gene: TRBD1; clone size: -
CDR3 DNA: TGCGCCAGCAGCAAAGGGACAACGGATACCGGGGAGCTGTTTTTT; CDR3 protein: CASSKGTTDTGELFF; V gene: TRBV5-1; J gene: TRBJ2-2; D gene: -; clone size: -
CDR3 DNA: TGTGCCACCAGCATTCGTACATCAGATACGCAGTATTTT; CDR3 protein: CATSIRTSDTQYF; V gene: TRBV15; J gene: TRBJ2-3; D gene: -; clone size: -
CDR3 DNA: TGCGCCAGCAGCCAGGGGGGGGACAGGGTGACCTACGAGCAGTACTTC; CDR3 protein: CASSQGGDRVTYEQYF; V gene: TRBV4-1; J gene: TRBJ2-7; D gene: TRBD1; clone size: -
CDR3 DNA: TGTGCCAGCAGTTCCGGGTCCCCGGGGCTGGATCAGCCCCAGCATTTT; CDR3 protein: CASSSGSPGLDQPQHF; V gene: TRBV7-9; J gene: TRBJ1-5; D gene: -; clone size: -
CDR3 DNA: TGTGCCAGCAGTCTTCAGGGTAATCAGCCCCAGCATTTT; CDR3 protein: CASSLQGNQPQHF; V gene: TRBV27; J gene: TRBJ1-5; D gene: -; clone size: -
CDR3 DNA: TGTGCCAGCAGTTTATTAGGGGGTGGCCAGCCCCAGCATTTT; CDR3 protein: CASSLLGGGQPQHF; V gene: TRBV27; J gene: TRBJ1-5; D gene: -; clone size: few
CDR3 DNA: TGTGCCAGCTCGCGGGACAACTATGAGCAGTTCTTC; CDR3 protein: CASSRDNYEQFF; V gene: TRBV18; J gene: TRBJ2-1; D gene: -; clone size: -
CDR3 DNA: TGTGCCAGCAGCCAAGACCCCTCCTTGGGACTAGTCTACGAGCAGTACTTC; CDR3 protein: CASSQDPSLGLVYEQYF; V gene: TRBV4-2; J gene: TRBJ2-7; D gene: TRBD2; clone size: -
CDR3 DNA: TGTGCCAGCAGCCCCCCGGGCCTTCTACAGCATTTT; CDR3 protein: CASSPPGLLQHF; V gene: TRBV28; J gene: TRBJ1-5; D gene: -; clone size: -
CDR3 DNA: TGTGCCAGCAGCAAACCGGGACAGGGAGGCAATCAGCCCCAGCATTTT; CDR3 protein: CASSKPGQGGNQPQHF; V gene: TRBV21-1; J gene: TRBJ1-5; D gene: -; clone size: few
CDR3 DNA: TGTGCCAGCAGCGTAGAAACAGGGAACACTGAAGCTTTCTTT; CDR3 protein: CASSVETGNTEAFF; V gene: TRBV11-1; J gene: TRBJ1-1; D gene: -; clone size: -
CDR3 DNA: TGTGCCAGCAGCACTGGAGGGTTTGAAGGCTACACCTTC; CDR3 protein: CASSTGGFEGYTF; V gene: TRBV11-2; J gene: TRBJ1-2; D gene: -; clone size: -
CDR3 DNA: TGTGCCAGCAGCCTGGGGGGGACAGGGGTATTAACCCAGTACTTC; CDR3 protein: CASSLGGTGVLTQYF; V gene: TRBV6-5; J gene: TRBJ2-5; D gene: TRBD1; clone size: -
CDR3 DNA: TGTGCCAGCAGCCCCAATTCGGGACTAGCGGGCTACGAGCAGTACTTC; CDR3 protein: CASSPNSGLAGYEQYF; V gene: TRBV3-1/TRBV3-2; J gene: TRBJ2-7; D gene: TRBD2; clone size: -
CDR3 DNA: TGTGCCAGTAGTAGTGAAGGGGTTGTGGCTTTCTTT; CDR3 protein: CASSSEGVVAFF; V gene: TRBV19; J gene: TRBJ1-1; D gene: -; clone size: -
CDR3 DNA: TGTGCCAGCAGCTTATCCAGGGGGATCTATGGCTACACCTTC; CDR3 protein: CASSLSRGIYGYTF; V gene: TRBV7-2; J gene: TRBJ1-2; D gene: TRBD1; clone size: -
CDR3 DNA: TGTGCCAGCAGTTCCCAGGCCATGAACACTGAAGCTTTCTTT; CDR3 protein: CASSSQAMNTEAFF; V gene: TRBV7-9; J gene: TRBJ1-1; D gene: -; clone size: once
CDR3 DNA: TGTGCCAGCAGTTCCCAAGCGGGAGGTCGGGGGACGCAGTATTTT; CDR3 protein: CASSSQAGGRGTQYF; V gene: TRBV6-2/TRBV6-3; J gene: TRBJ2-3; D gene: TRBD2; clone size: -
CDR3 DNA: TGTGCCACCAGTGACCCGGGACTTCTCACAGATACGCAGTATTTT; CDR3 protein: CATSDPGLLTDTQYF; V gene: TRBV24-1; J gene: TRBJ2-3; D gene: -; clone size: -
CDR3 DNA: TGTGCCAGCAGTGACGTCGGGACCGGGGAGCTGTTTTTT; CDR3 protein: CASSDVGTGELFF; V gene: TRBV6-4; J gene: TRBJ2-2; D gene: -; clone size: once
CDR3 DNA: TGTGCCAGCAGCCAAGACAGGCCCAGGGCGGGCTACACCTTC; CDR3 protein: CASSQDRPRAGYTF; V gene: TRBV7-9; J gene: TRBJ1-2; D gene: -; clone size: once
CDR3 DNA: TGTGCCAGCAGTGTCGCTAGCGGGAACAATGAGCAGTTCTTC; CDR3 protein: CASSVASGNNEQFF; V gene: TRBV25-1; J gene: TRBJ2-1; D gene: TRBD2; clone size: -
CDR3 DNA: TGTGCCATCAGTGAAAGCGTCGTCGGACTAGCGGGTTTCCTTAGCACAGATACGCAGTATTTT; CDR3 protein: CAISESVVGLAGFLSTDTQYF; V gene: TRBV10-3; J gene: TRBJ2-3; D gene: TRBD2; clone size: -
CDR3 DNA: TGTGCCACTGGACTGTCCGACGAGCAGTACTTC; CDR3 protein: CATGLSDEQYF; V gene: TRBV7-9; J gene: TRBJ2-7; D gene: -; clone size: -
CDR3 DNA: TGCAGCGCCCCCCACGGCAACCGAGAGACCCAGTACTTC; CDR3 protein: CSAPHGNRETQYF; V gene: TRBV29-1; J gene: TRBJ2-5; D gene: -; clone size: -
CDR3 DNA: TGTGCCAGCAGTTTAAGTCGGACAGATACGCAGTATTTT; CDR3 protein: CASSLSRTDTQYF; V gene: TRBV12-3/TRBV12-4; J gene: TRBJ2-3; D gene: -; clone size: -
CDR3 DNA: TGTGCCAGTAGGCCTCTACAGGGGAAGAGAGATGGCTACACCTTC; CDR3 protein: CASRPLQGKRDGYTF; V gene: TRBV19; J gene: TRBJ1-2; D gene: TRBD1; clone size: -
CDR3 DNA: TGCAGTGCTAGTTTACGGGACTTCTCCCCCTACGAGCAGTACTTC; CDR3 protein: CSASLRDFSPYEQYF; V gene: TRBV20-1; J gene: TRBJ2-7; D gene: -; clone size: few
CDR3 DNA: TGTGCCAGCAGCTTCCCAGACAGGGGAAAGGAGACCCAGTACTTC; CDR3 protein: CASSFPDRGKETQYF; V gene: TRBV7-9; J gene: TRBJ2-5; D gene: TRBD1; clone size: -